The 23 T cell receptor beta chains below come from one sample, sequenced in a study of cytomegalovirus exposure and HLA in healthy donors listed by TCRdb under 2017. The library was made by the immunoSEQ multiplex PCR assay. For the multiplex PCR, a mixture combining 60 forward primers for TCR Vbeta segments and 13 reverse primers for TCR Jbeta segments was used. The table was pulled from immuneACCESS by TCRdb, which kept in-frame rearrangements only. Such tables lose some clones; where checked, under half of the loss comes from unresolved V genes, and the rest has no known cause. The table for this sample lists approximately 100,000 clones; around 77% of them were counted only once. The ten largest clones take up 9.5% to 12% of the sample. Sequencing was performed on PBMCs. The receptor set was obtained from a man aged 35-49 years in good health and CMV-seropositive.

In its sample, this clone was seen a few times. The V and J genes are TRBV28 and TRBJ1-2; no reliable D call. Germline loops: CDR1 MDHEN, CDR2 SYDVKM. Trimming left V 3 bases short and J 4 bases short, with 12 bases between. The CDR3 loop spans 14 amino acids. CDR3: CASSLDGVGYGYTF. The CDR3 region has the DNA TGTGCCAGCAGTTTGGACGGGGTCGGCTATGGCTACACCTTC.

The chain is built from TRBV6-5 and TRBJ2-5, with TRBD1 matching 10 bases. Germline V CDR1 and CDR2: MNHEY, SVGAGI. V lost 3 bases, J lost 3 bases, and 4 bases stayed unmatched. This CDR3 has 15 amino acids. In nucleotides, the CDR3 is TGTGCCAGCAGTTATGGGACAGGGGTAGAAGAGACCCAGTACTTC. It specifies CASSYGTGVEETQYF.

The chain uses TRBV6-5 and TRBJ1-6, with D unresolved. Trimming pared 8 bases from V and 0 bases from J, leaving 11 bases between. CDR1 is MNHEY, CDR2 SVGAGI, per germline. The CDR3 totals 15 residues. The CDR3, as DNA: TGTGCCAGCTGCCCGAGGAGCTCCTATAATTCACCCCTCCACTTT. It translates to CASCPRSSYNSPLHF.

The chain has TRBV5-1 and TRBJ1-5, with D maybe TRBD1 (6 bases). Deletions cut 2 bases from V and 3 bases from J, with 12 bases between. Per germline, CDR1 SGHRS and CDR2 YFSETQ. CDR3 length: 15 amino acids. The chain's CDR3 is CASSLQGGPNQPQHF. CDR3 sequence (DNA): TGCGCCAGCAGCTTACAGGGAGGGCCCAATCAGCCCCAGCATTTT.

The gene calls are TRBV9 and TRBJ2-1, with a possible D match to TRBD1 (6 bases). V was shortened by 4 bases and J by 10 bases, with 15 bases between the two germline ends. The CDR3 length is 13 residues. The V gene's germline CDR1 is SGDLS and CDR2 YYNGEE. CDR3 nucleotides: TGTGCCAGCAGCCCAACAGGGAACGGGGAGCAGTTCTTC. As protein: CASSPTGNGEQFF.

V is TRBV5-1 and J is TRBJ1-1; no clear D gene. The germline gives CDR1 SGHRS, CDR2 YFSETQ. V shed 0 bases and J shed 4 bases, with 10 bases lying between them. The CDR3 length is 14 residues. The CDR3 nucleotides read TGCGCCAGCAGCTTGGCAGTCAGCGGCACTGAAGCTTTCTTT. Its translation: CASSLAVSGTEAFF.

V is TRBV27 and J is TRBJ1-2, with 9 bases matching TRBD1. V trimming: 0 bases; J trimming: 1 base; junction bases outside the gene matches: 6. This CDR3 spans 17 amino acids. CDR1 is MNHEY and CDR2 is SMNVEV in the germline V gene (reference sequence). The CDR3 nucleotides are TGTGCCAGCAGTTTATCCCCCCCGGACAGGGGTAACTATGGCTACACCTTC. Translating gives CASSLSPPDRGNYGYTF.

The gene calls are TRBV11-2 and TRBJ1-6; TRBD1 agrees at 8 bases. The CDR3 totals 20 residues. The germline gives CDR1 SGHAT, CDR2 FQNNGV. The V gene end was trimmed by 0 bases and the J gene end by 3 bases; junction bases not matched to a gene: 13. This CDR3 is CASSLDPASGGRGYNSPLHF. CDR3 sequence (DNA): TGTGCCAGCAGCTTAGATCCCGCCTCAGGGGGCAGGGGCTATAATTCACCCCTCCACTTT.

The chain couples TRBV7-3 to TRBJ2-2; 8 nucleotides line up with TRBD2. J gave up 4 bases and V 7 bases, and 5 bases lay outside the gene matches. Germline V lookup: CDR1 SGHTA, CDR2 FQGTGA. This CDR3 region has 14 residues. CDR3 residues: CASKSGGGTGELFF. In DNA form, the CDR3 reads TGTGCCAGCAAAAGCGGGGGTGGCACCGGGGAGCTGTTTTTT.

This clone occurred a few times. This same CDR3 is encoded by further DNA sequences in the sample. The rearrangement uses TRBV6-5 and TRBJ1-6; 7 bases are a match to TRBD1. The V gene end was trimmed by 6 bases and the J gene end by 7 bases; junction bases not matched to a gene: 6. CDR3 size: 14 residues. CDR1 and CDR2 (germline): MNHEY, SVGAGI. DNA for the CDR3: TGTGCCAGCAGGCGGGACAGTACCAATTCACCCCTCCACTTT. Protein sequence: CASRRDSTNSPLHF.

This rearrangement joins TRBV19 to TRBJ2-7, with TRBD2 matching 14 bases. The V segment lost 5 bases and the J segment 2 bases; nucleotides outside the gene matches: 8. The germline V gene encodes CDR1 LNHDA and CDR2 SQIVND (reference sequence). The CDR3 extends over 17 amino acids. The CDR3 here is CASSVTSGGAATYEQYF. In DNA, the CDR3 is TGTGCCAGTAGTGTGACTAGCGGGGGGGCCGCGACCTACGAGCAGTACTTC.

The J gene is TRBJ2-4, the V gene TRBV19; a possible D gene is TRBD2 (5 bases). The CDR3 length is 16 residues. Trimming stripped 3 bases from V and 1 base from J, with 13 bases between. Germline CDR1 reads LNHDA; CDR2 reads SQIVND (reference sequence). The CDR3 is CASSIVGRSAKNIQYF. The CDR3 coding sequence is TGTGCCAGTAGTATTGTTGGGAGATCGGCCAAAAACATTCAGTACTTC.

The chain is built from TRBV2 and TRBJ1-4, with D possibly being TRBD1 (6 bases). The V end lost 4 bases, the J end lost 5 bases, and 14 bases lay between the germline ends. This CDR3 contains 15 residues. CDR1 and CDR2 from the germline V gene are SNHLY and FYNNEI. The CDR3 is CASSVEGQTNEKLFF. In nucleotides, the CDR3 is TGTGCCAGCAGTGTCGAGGGACAAACGAATGAAAAACTGTTTTTT.

CDR3 amino acids: CASLPGTANQPQHF. CDR3 coding DNA: TGTGCCAGCCTCCCCGGGACAGCTAATCAGCCCCAGCATTTT. The rearrangement joins TRBV6-1 to TRBJ1-5, with 7 bases that match TRBD1. With V trimmed by 8 bases and J by 4 bases, 8 bases remained unmatched. CDR1 MNHNS and CDR2 SASEGT come from the germline V gene. The CDR3 is 14 residues long.

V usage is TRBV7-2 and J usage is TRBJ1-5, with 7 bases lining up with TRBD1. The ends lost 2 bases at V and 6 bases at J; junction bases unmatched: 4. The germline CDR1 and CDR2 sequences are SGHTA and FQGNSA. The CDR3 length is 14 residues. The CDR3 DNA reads TGTGCCAGCAGCTTAACAGGGGTAGGTCAGCCCCAGCATTTT. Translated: CASSLTGVGQPQHF.

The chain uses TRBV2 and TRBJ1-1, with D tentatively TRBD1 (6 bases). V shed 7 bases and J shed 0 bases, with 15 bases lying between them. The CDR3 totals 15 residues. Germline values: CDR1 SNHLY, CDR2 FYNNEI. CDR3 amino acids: CASTYQTGMNTEAFF. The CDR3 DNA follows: TGTGCCAGCACTTACCAGACAGGCATGAACACTGAAGCTTTCTTT.

The CDR3, as DNA: TGTGCCAGTAGCCCGGGACAGATCTTCCTAACAGGAAATGAGCAGTTCTTC. The encoded protein is CASSPGQIFLTGNEQFF. The chain couples TRBV19 to TRBJ2-1; 7 nucleotides align to TRBD1. Germline-derived CDR1 and CDR2 are LNHDA and SQIVND (reference sequence). This CDR3 has 17 amino acids. Trimming took 6 bases from V and 7 from J; bases not matched to a gene: 18.

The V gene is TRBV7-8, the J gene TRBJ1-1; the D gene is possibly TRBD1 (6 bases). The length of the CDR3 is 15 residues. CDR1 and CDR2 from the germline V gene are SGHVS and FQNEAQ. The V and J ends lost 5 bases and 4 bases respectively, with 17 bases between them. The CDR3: CASSPLQGIATEAFF. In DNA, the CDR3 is TGTGCCAGCAGCCCCCTACAGGGAATTGCCACTGAAGCTTTCTTT.

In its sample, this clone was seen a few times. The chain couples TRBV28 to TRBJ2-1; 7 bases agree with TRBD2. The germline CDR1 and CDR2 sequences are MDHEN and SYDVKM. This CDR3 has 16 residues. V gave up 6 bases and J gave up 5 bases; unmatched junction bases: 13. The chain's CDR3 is CASSLRAGRGNNEQFF. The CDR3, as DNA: TGTGCCAGCAGCCTAAGGGCGGGGCGGGGGAACAATGAGCAGTTCTTC. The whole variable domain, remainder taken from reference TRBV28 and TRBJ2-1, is DVKVTQSSRYLVKRTGEKVFLECVQDMDHENMFWYRQDPGLGLRLIYFSYDVKMKEKGDIPEGYSVSREKKERFSLILESASTNQTSMYLCASSLRAGRGNNEQFFGPGTRLTVL.

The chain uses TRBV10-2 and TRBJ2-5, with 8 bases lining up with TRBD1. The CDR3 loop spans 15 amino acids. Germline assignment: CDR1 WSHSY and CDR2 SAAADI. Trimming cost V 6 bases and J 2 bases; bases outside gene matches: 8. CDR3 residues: CASRSPGQGQETQYF. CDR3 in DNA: TGCGCCAGCAGGTCCCCTGGACAGGGACAAGAGACCCAGTACTTC.

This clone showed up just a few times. The CDR3 reads CASSQAVGLAAYEQYF. The CDR3 region has the DNA TGCGCCAGCAGCCAAGCTGTTGGTCTAGCGGCCTACGAGCAGTACTTC. This sequence joins TRBV4-3 and TRBJ2-7; TRBD2 matches at 7 bases. Germline V gives CDR1 LGHNA, CDR2 YSLEER. The CDR3 contains 16 residues. V lost 1 base to trimming and J lost 2 bases; unmatched junction nucleotides: 8.

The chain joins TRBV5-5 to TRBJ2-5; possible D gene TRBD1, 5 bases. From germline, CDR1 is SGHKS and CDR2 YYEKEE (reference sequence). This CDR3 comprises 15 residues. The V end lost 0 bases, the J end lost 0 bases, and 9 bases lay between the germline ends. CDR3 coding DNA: TGTGCCAGCAGCTTGGCCCCAGGGTACCAAGAGACCCAGTACTTC. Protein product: CASSLAPGYQETQYF.

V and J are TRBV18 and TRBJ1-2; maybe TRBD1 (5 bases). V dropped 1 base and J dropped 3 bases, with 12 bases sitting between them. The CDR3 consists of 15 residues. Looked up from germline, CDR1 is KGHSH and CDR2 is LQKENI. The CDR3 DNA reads TGTGCCAGCTCACCACTAGCCAGGGAGGACTATGGCTACACCTTC. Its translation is CASSPLAREDYGYTF.